This record covers a single TCR beta chain. The V gene end was trimmed by 5 bases and the J gene end by 2 bases; junction bases not matched to a gene: 5. This CDR3 contains 14 residues. The germline gives CDR1 MNHEY, CDR2 SVGAGI. This specimen belongs to a study of cytomegalovirus exposure and HLA in healthy donors. This PCR relied on a set of 60 Vbeta primers and 13 Jbeta primers. Measured with immunoSEQ multiplex PCR; TCRdb has only the in-frame clones, and not every one. The sample shows under 150,000 clones, about 9.2% of them seen only once. The chain recombines TRBV6-5 with TRBJ2-7, with 8 bases matching TRBD2. Sequencing used PBMCs. The clonotype comes from a woman aged 40 to 49 in good health and CMV-seropositive. CDR3 in amino acids: CASSQTGLAYEQYF. In DNA form, the CDR3 reads TGTGCCAGCAGTCAAACGGGACTAGCCTACGAGCAGTACTTC.